Listed here are 18 T cell receptor beta chains from one sample, sequenced in a study of CD8+CD57+ T cells in acquired aplastic anemia. Investigators profiled TCR beta VDJ and CDR3 from genomic DNA template. TCRdb recomputed calls from the reads with MiXCR, one row per CDR3 protein. The table records about 110,000 distinct CDR3 sequences, under 60% of them present only once. What was sequenced was sorted CD4+, CD8+, or CD8+CD57+ T cells (not recorded which) from PBMCs. These receptors were taken from a human donor in good health, serving as a control.

The V and J genes are TRBV20-1 and TRBJ2-7; 7 bases match TRBD2. The junction had 9 bases not matched to a gene; V was cut back by 7 bases and J by 6 bases. The germline CDR1 and CDR2 sequences are DFQATT and SNEGSKA (reference sequence). There are 12 residues in the CDR3. The CDR3 loop reads CSGGWEGSEQYV. The CDR3 DNA reads as TGCAGTGGGGGCTGGGAGGGATCCGAGCAGTACGTC.

V is TRBV25-1 and J is TRBJ1-6, with D possibly TRBD1 on 5 matching bases. The V end was cut by 6 bases, the J end by 9 bases, with 15 bases between. Germline CDR1 is MGHDK and CDR2 is SYGVNS. The CDR3 totals 14 residues. CDR3: CASSLAGTGSPLHF. CDR3 DNA: TGTGCCAGCAGCTTAGCGGGGACGGGTTCACCCCTCCACTTT.

The V and J genes are TRBV19 and TRBJ1-1, with D hard to call. The CDR3 is 16 residues long. V was pared by 1 base and J by 1 base, with 13 bases between. The V gene's germline CDR1 is LNHDA and CDR2 SQIVND (reference sequence). This CDR3 is CASSIALRRSNTEAFF. The CDR3 DNA reads as TGTGCCAGTAGTATAGCCCTCAGGAGATCGAACACTGAAGCTTTCTTT.

V and J are TRBV4-3 and TRBJ1-4; a possible D gene is TRBD1 (5 bases). This CDR3 contains 14 residues. CDR1 is LGHNA and CDR2 is YSLEER in the germline V gene. The V and J ends lost 0 bases and 6 bases respectively, with 8 bases between them. DNA for the CDR3: TGCGCCAGCAGCCAAGATGGGGGGGATGAAAAACTGTTTTTT. Translating it yields CASSQDGGDEKLFF.

As regards this clonotype: One end of the junction does not line up with germline, which may come from a read error. This chain links TRBV2 with TRBJ1-5; maybe TRBD1 (6 bases). CDR1 is SNHLY, CDR2 FYNNEI, per germline. The CDR3 loop spans 12 amino acids. The CDR3 coding sequence is TGTGCCAGCAGTGACGGGTGGGACAAGGGCAATTTT. Encoded protein: CASSDGWDKGNF.

The chain combines TRBV5-6 with TRBJ1-2; D is possibly TRBD1 (6 bases). Germline loops: CDR1 SGHDT, CDR2 YYEEEE. The CDR3 loop spans 14 amino acids. V was shortened by 4 bases and J by 6 bases, with 16 bases between the two germline ends. The CDR3 DNA follows: TGTGCCAGCAGCCCTTTTCGGGGGGCGGATGGCTACACCTTC. Amino acid sequence: CASSPFRGADGYTF.

The chain is built from TRBV2 and TRBJ1-2; D may be TRBD1 (6 bases). V was clipped by 11 bases and J by 4 bases, with 17 bases between them. This CDR3 is 13 amino acids long. Germline V lookup: CDR1 SNHLY, CDR2 FYNNEI. CDR3 nucleotides: TGTGCCGGCTGCTCGCAGGGGACCTATGGCTACACCTTC. It encodes CAGCSQGTYGYTF.

This clonotype was recorded a few times. V gene TRBV6-2 or TRBV6-3 combines with J gene TRBJ1-1; 9 bases are a match to TRBD1. Germline V gives CDR1 MNHEY, CDR2 SVGEGT. There are 15 residues in the CDR3. With V trimmed by 6 bases and J by 1 base, 6 bases remained unmatched. DNA of the CDR3: TGTGCCAGCAGATTACAGGGGGCTTGGAACACTGAAGCTTTCTTT. This codes for CASRLQGAWNTEAFF.

This clonotype was counted only a few times. The chain carries TRBV5-4 and TRBJ2-7; the match to TRBD2 covers 8 bases. V gave up 4 bases and J gave up 1 base; unmatched junction bases: 7. CDR3 size: 15 residues. Per germline, CDR1 SGHNT and CDR2 YYREEE (reference sequence). The DNA for the CDR3 is TGTGCCAGCAGCCGAATCACTAGCGGATCCTACGAGCAGTACTTC. The encoded protein is CASSRITSGSYEQYF.

This clonotype was seen at least ten times. The J gene is TRBJ2-7, the V gene TRBV4-3; 9 nucleotides agree with TRBD1. Per the germline V gene, CDR1 is LGHNA and CDR2 is YSLEER. V was pared by 1 base and J by 5 bases, with 6 bases of the junction left unmatched. The CDR3 covers 15 residues. CDR3 sequence reads: CASSQGGQGGDEQYF. The CDR3 DNA reads TGCGCCAGCAGCCAAGGGGGACAGGGAGGAGACGAGCAGTACTTC.

This clonotype has a count of ten or more. The CDR3 sequence is CASSISVEQFF. CDR3 nucleotide sequence: TGTGCCAGTAGTATCAGCGTGGAGCAGTTCTTC. The chain joins TRBV19 to TRBJ2-1; D gene ambiguous. Germline V gives CDR1 LNHDA, CDR2 SQIVND (reference sequence). Trimming removed 3 bases from V and 10 bases from J, with 7 bases in between. The CDR3 is made up of 11 amino acids.

This clonotype was counted at least ten times. This chain joins TRBV4-1 and TRBJ2-3; 12 nucleotides line up with TRBD2. CDR1 is MGHRA and CDR2 is YSYEKL in the germline V gene. The CDR3 runs 18 residues. Losses at the gene ends were 1 base for V and 3 bases for J; bases not matched to a gene: 8. This chain's CDR3 is CASSQGSSGGGPTDTQYF. The CDR3 DNA is TGCGCCAGCAGCCAAGGTTCTAGCGGGGGGGGACCGACAGATACGCAGTATTTT.

Relative to its sample, this clonotype is medium-sized. This chain joins TRBV25-1 and TRBJ1-2; 7 positions agree with TRBD1. Trimming cost V 6 bases and J 4 bases; bases outside gene matches: 8. The CDR3 consists of 14 residues. The germline gives CDR1 MGHDK, CDR2 SYGVNS. CDR3 residues: CASRRTGDSYGYTF. The CDR3 DNA reads TGTGCCAGCAGGCGAACAGGGGACAGCTATGGCTACACCTTC.

The genes are TRBV20-1 and TRBJ2-7, with TRBD2 matching over 10 bases. The CDR3 consists of 13 residues. The trim removed 5 bases at V and 6 bases at J, leaving 7 bases unmatched. Germline CDR1 DFQATT, CDR2 SNEGSKA (reference sequence). The CDR3, as DNA: TGCAGTGCTCTAGCGGGAGAGGCCTCCGAGCAGTACTTC. Translated, it gives CSALAGEASEQYF.

The genes are TRBV19 and TRBJ1-5; no firm D call. Germline CDR1 and CDR2: LNHDA and SQIVND (reference sequence). Trimming pared 4 bases from V and 0 bases from J, leaving 10 bases between. This CDR3 spans 15 amino acids. CDR3 nucleotides: TGTGCCAGTAGTAACGAACAGCATAGCAATCAGCCCCAGCATTTT. As protein: CASSNEQHSNQPQHF.

This clonotype was seen only a few times. The chain uses TRBV7-3 and TRBJ1-4; 7 bases line up with TRBD1. V shed 2 bases, J shed 4 bases, and the junction held 7 bases outside the gene matches. This CDR3 contains 16 residues. From germline, CDR1 is SGHTA and CDR2 FQGTGA. The CDR3 spells CASSLSGTVLNEKLFF. The CDR3 nucleotides read TGTGCCAGCAGCTTATCCGGGACAGTTCTTAATGAAAAACTGTTTTTT. The variable domain in full, with the rest retrieved from reference TRBV7-3 and TRBJ1-4, is GAGVSQTPSNKVTEKGKYVELRCDPISGHTALYWYRQSLGQGPEFLIYFQGTGAADDSGLPNDRFFAVRPEGSVSTLKIQRTERGDSAVYLCASSLSGTVLNEKLFFGSGTQLSVL.

This clonotype was seen at least ten times. V usage is TRBV6-1 and J usage is TRBJ2-5, with 11 bases that match TRBD2. The CDR3 loop spans 15 amino acids. The germline V gene has CDR1 MNHNS and CDR2 SASEGT. V trimming: 1 base; J trimming: 4 bases; junction bases outside the gene matches: 2. The CDR3: CASSEVSGGAETQYF. The DNA for the CDR3 is TGTGCCAGCAGTGAAGTTAGCGGGGGGGCAGAGACCCAGTACTTC.

This clonotype was seen ten or more times. The chain employs TRBV6-2 or TRBV6-3 and TRBJ2-3; D is uncertain. The germline V gene encodes CDR1 MNHEY and CDR2 SVGEGT. CDR3 length equals 14 residues. Trimming took 5 bases from V and 6 from J, leaving 15 bases between them. Here the CDR3 reads CASSPVGPTDTQYF. The CDR3 DNA reads as TGTGCCAGCAGTCCCGTGGGTCCTACGGATACGCAGTATTTT.